This passage covers 6 T cell receptor beta chains from one sample sequenced in a study of tumor-infiltrating lymphocytes in primary liver carcinoma. The tissue used was unsorted bulk material of about 19-31 mg. RNA and DNA were co-extracted from it with the AllPrep DNA/RNA mini kit. Starting from approximately 500 ng of total RNA, TCR beta cDNA was produced with a primer in the constant region. Investigators got TCR beta libraries out of three nested multiplex PCR rounds, done with slightly modified ARM-PCR. PCR rounds one and two used TRBV1-TRBV30 forward primers with a C-beta reverse primer for 10 cycles each. TCRdb analysed the multiplex PCR reads with MiXCR anew, one entry per CDR3 protein. The table shows about 64,000 distinct CDR3 sequences, with over 60% occurring only once. Sequencing input: liver tumor tissue from sampling region 4. Described subset: tumor region T4, right-lateral pole. These receptor sequences come from a man between 35 and 55 years old with primary liver carcinoma and hepatitis B virus infection.

Ten or more counts support this clonotype. The chain recombines TRBV11-2 with TRBJ2-5, with 10 bases fitting TRBD2. The CDR3 contains 18 residues. J was trimmed by 0 bases and V by 2 bases; bases with no gene match: 9. The germline gives CDR1 SGHAT, CDR2 FQNNGV. The CDR3 DNA reads as TGTGCCAGCAGCTTACGTCCTGGACTAGCGGCGTACCAAGAGACCCAGTACTTC. Protein product: CASSLRPGLAAYQETQYF.

With regard to this clonotype: Given a much more abundant clone one base away, this may be a read error. The CDR3 sequence: CAVSVQSSGSTIYF. CDR3 nucleotides: TGTGCCGTCAGTGTGCAGAGCTCTGGAAGCACCATATATTTT. The rearrangement links TRBV10-3 to TRBJ1-3; D call uncertain. Germline V CDR1 and CDR2: ENHRY, SYGVKD. This CDR3 is 14 amino acids long.

Worth noting for this clonotype: A junction boundary mismatches the germline segment, possibly from a read error. The chain links TRBV29-1 to TRBJ2-7; the D gene is possibly TRBD2 (5 bases). CDR1 and CDR2 (germline): SQVTM, ANQGSEA. The CDR3 loop spans 13 amino acids. CDR3: CSVYGESSYEQYF. The CDR3 region has the DNA TGCAGCGTTTACGGGGAGAGCTCCTACGAGCAATACTTC.

A single count supports this clonotype. This chain uses TRBV29-1 with TRBJ1-1; D is unclear. CDR1 is SQVTM and CDR2 is ANQGSEA in the germline V gene. The CDR3 runs to 13 residues. CDR3 sequence reads: CSAGYGLYIEAFF. In nucleotides, the CDR3 is TGCAGTGCCGGGTACGGGCTGTACATTGAAGCTTTCTTT. The full variable domain, rest sourced from reference TRBV29-1 and TRBJ1-1, is SAVISQKPSRDICQRGTSLTIQCQVDSQVTMMFWYRQQPGQSLTLIATANQGSEATYESGFVIDKFPISRPNLTFSTLTVSNMSPEDSSIYLCSAGYGLYIEAFFGQGTRLTVV.

This clonotype was seen ten or more times. V is TRBV4-2 and J is TRBJ2-7, with TRBD1 identical over 7 bases. The CDR3 has 14 residues. Germline CDR1 and CDR2: LGHNA and YNFKEQ. The V gene end was trimmed by 3 bases and the J gene end by 2 bases; junction bases not matched to a gene: 4. Here the CDR3 DNA reads TGTGCCAGCAGCCAGGCAACAGGGGCCTACGAGCAGTACTTC. As protein: CASSQATGAYEQYF.

With regard to this clonotype: The conserved phenylalanine or tryptophan normally closing the CDR3 is absent here, so this likely arose from a read error. This chain joins TRBV6-2 or TRBV6-3 and TRBJ1-5, with D possibly being TRBD1 (6 bases). V shed 4 bases and J shed 0 bases, with 10 bases lying between them. Germline assignment: CDR1 MNHEY and CDR2 SVGEGT. The CDR3 loop spans 15 amino acids. Written as DNA, the CDR3 is TGTGCCAGCAGTTCGGACAGTTATAGCAATCAGCCCCAGCATCTC. Protein product: CASSSDSYSNQPQHL.